The clone carrying this TCR beta chain was seen a handful of times. Its antigen remains unidentified. No patient had autoimmune disease or received systemic immunosuppression. The timepoints at which blood was sampled were baseline, cycle 4 day 1, and cycle 7 day 1. The data stem from a study of OX40 agonist ivuxolimab in advanced cancers. Study conclusions and caveats: More expanded clones were seen, on average, in CD8+ T cells than in CD4+.

The germline V and J ends were trimmed by 2 bases and 0 bases, with 12 bases remaining between them. Germline loops: CDR1 MRHNA, CDR2 SNTAGT. CDR3 size: 16 residues. Assay: immunoSEQ multiplex PCR; the TCRdb copy retains only in-frame clones and omits some. This table holds about 35,000 clones, around 80% found once. The sequences come from CD4+ or CD8+ T cells sorted from blood, collected in a trial of the OX40 agonist ivuxolimab. This receptor was taken from an adult with an advanced solid tumor such as melanoma, head and neck, liver or kidney cancer. The genes are TRBV6-4 and TRBJ2-3; the D gene is possibly TRBD1 (6 bases). In DNA form, the CDR3 reads TGTGCCAGCAGTGACCGGATGGGGGCCAGCACAGATACGCAGTATTTT. Protein: CASSDRMGASTDTQYF.